This section outlines one TCR beta chain sequence together with its context. The assay was immunoSEQ multiplex PCR, and TCRdb's table has in-frame clones only and misses some. The sample records some 170,000 clones, 70% to 90% being singletons. The data belong to a study of T cell responses to AZD1222 COVID-19 vaccine. The receptor was isolated from an adult who received the MenACWY meningococcal vaccine as a control. Material: peripheral blood, obtained 28 days after the second dose of the MenACWY control vaccine.

The CDR3 spells CASSETSSYEQYF. For the CDR3, the DNA is TGTGCCAGCAGTGAGACAAGCTCCTACGAGCAGTACTTC. The chain is built from TRBV6-4 and TRBJ2-7; no definite D call. The germline V and J ends were trimmed by 3 bases and 0 bases, with 6 bases remaining between them. This CDR3 has 13 residues. CDR1 and CDR2 (germline): MRHNA, SNTAGT.